In this sample, the clone carrying this T cell receptor beta chain turned up a few times. Its antigen is currently unknown. The sample originates from a study of regulatory T cells in long-lasting Graves disease. Trimming left V 1 base short and J 6 bases short, with 15 bases between. Germline V gene sequence: CDR1 SGHTA, CDR2 FQGNSA. The CDR3 covers 16 residues. Libraries of TCR beta came from iRepertoire HTBI primers plus Arm-PCR of CDR3 regions. MiXCR, applied by TCRdb to the multiplex PCR reads, yields one record per CDR3 protein. The sample consists of about 460,000 distinct CDR3 sequences, approximately 22% of them appearing once. Whole-study results and caveats: TRBV28, TRBJ1-2 and TRBJ2-5 were segments that persistent disease favored. The study found persistent patients shared more public clonotypes (2,741) than new patients (over 900).

Sample time point: persistent/refractory GD, antithyroid drugs over 5 years with positive TRAb. Preparation of the TCR library used RNA extracted from PBMCs. The origin of this receptor is a female donor with Graves disease. The genes are TRBV7-2 and TRBJ2-2, with D perhaps assigned TRBD1 or TRBD2 (5 bases each). The sequences come from peripheral blood mononuclear cells (PBMCs), collected when the disease was refractory, from a patient treated with antithyroid drugs. CDR3: CASSLDQGASAGELFF. In DNA form, the CDR3 reads TGTGCCAGCAGCTTAGATCAGGGAGCCTCCGCCGGGGAGCTGTTTTTT. Variable domain in full (rest from reference TRBV7-2 and TRBJ2-2): GAGVSQSPSNKVTEKGKDVELRCDPISGHTALYWYRQSLGQGLEFLIYFQGNSAPDKSGLPSDRFSAERTGGSVSTLTIQRTQQEDSAVYLCASSLDQGASAGELFFGEGSRLTVL.